The rows below give T cell receptor beta chains drawn from one sample of a study of OX40 agonist ivuxolimab in advanced cancers. Sequencing used immunoSEQ multiplex PCR; TCRdb keeps in-frame clones, though not all of them. This sample carries tens of thousands of clones, roughly 87% of them seen once, and the ten largest clones take 2.8%. The sample consisted of CD4+ or CD8+ T cells sorted from blood, taken in a trial of the OX40 agonist ivuxolimab. These receptors all come from an adult with an advanced solid tumor such as melanoma, head and neck, liver or kidney cancer. CDR3s include the opening cysteine and the closing phenylalanine or tryptophan. A D gene is named only where the DNA matches it firmly.

j_gene,v_gene,d_gene,CDR3nt,CDR3aa
TRBJ2-2,TRBV6-6,TRBD1,TGTGCCAGCAGTTCCCCGGGACAGGGGTTCGTCGGGGAGCTGTTTTTT,CASSSPGQGFVGELFF
TRBJ1-4,TRBV19,NA,TGTGCCAGTCAAGCGGCGACGCGTCCTTGGACTAATGAAAAACTGTTTTTT,CASQAATRPWTNEKLFF
TRBJ2-5,TRBV2,NA,TGTGCCAGCAGAAAGGACGGGCAGGAGACCCAGTACTTC,CASRKDGQETQYF
TRBJ1-1,TRBV11-3,NA,TGTGCCAGCAGCTCGGGCGGGGGAAGGGACACTGAAGCTTTCTTT,CASSSGGGRDTEAFF
TRBJ1-3,TRBV30,NA,TGTGCCTGGAGTGTAGTGGGGGACACCATATATTTT,CAWSVVGDTIYF
TRBJ1-6,TRBV27,NA,TGTGCCAGCAGTCGTCGGGGGGATAATTCCTATAATTCACCCCTCCACTTT,CASSRRGDNSYNSPLHF
TRBJ1-1,TRBV5-1,NA,TGCGCCAGCAGCTTGAGAACAGGGATGGACATGAACACTGAAGCTTTCTTT,CASSLRTGMDMNTEAFF
TRBJ2-1,TRBV7-9,NA,TGTGCCAGCAGCTTAGAGGGCACCCGTTGGGGTGAGCAGTTCTTC,CASSLEGTRWGEQFF
TRBJ2-7,TRBV6-1,NA,TGTGCCAGCAGTCAAAGCTCCTACGAGCAGTACTTC,CASSQSSYEQYF
TRBJ1-4,TRBV6-5,NA,TGTGCCAGCAGGCACGGGACCCAAAATGAAAAACTGTTTTTT,CASRHGTQNEKLFF
TRBJ1-1,TRBV30,NA,TGTGCCTCTTGGACAGCCATGAACACTGAAGCTTTCTTT,CASWTAMNTEAFF
TRBJ2-3,TRBV9,TRBD2,TGTGCCAGCAGCCCTAGGACTAGCGGGAGGGCAGATACGCAGTATTTT,CASSPRTSGRADTQYF
TRBJ2-7,TRBV5-1,NA,TGCGCCAGCAGCTTGGAGGAGGGCCGGGACGAGCAGTACTTC,CASSLEEGRDEQYF
TRBJ2-1,TRBV4-1,TRBD2,TGCGCCAGCAGCCAGGCCTATAGCGGGAGTTATAATGAGCAGTTCTTC,CASSQAYSGSYNEQFF
TRBJ1-1,TRBV27,TRBD1,TGTGCCACCACGCGAACCCAGGGGGACAACACTGAAGCTTTCTTT,CATTRTQGDNTEAFF